One and the same sample provided the 10 T cell receptor beta chains below, sequenced in a study of blood T cells in healthy people across ages. Through a sample-barcoded 5' primer and a J-beta primer mix, a second PCR was run for 7 to 11 cycles. TCRdb itself ran the 5' RACE reads through MiXCR, one entry per CDR3 protein. Here the sample spans roughly 1 million distinct CDR3 sequences, under 30% being singletons. This sample also appeared in a second study, on T cells of mothers and their children.

The sequencing sample was made of blood. These receptors were taken from a girl aged 2 to 10 in good health.

This clonotype was counted a few times. The chain carries TRBV5-1 and TRBJ2-1; D might be TRBD2 (5 bases). V shed 5 bases and J shed 4 bases, with 13 bases lying between them. The germline V gene has CDR1 SGHRS and CDR2 YFSETQ. CDR3 length: 14 amino acids. CDR3 nucleotide sequence: TGCGCCAGCAGTTTTTACGAGCGGTACAATGAGCAGTTCTTC. Its translation is CASSFYERYNEQFF.

This clonotype has more than one count but fewer than ten. V and J are TRBV12-3 or TRBV12-4 and TRBJ2-5, with D uncertain. The better agreement between TRBJ2-1 and the DNA end casts doubt on the J call. The CDR3 loop spans 12 amino acids. CDR3 coding DNA: TGTGCCAGCAGCTTACGTGTCAGTGAGCAGTTCTTC. Amino acids: CASSLRVSEQFF.

The gene calls are TRBV7-9 and TRBJ2-1; D may be TRBD1 (5 bases). The germline V gene encodes CDR1 SEHNR and CDR2 FQNEAQ (reference sequence). V was pared by 2 bases and J by 6 bases, with 11 bases between. This CDR3 comprises 14 residues. The CDR3 is CASSLQGRSNEQFF. CDR3 nucleotides: TGTGCCAGCAGCTTACAGGGCCGCTCCAATGAGCAGTTCTTC.

Notes on this clonotype: One end of the junction varies from germline; a read error may be responsible. The chain carries TRBV27 and TRBJ2-5; D ambiguous. The J call is doubtful: the DNA matches TRBJ2-7 better. CDR3 size: 13 residues. Germline lookup yields CDR1 MNHEY and CDR2 SMNVEV (reference sequence). CDR3 amino acids: CVSTSYPKGEQYF. Written as DNA, the CDR3 is TGTGTCAGCACCAGCTATCCAAAGGGCGAGCAGTACTTC.

This clonotype was picked up a small number of times. The genes are TRBV10-1 and TRBJ2-3; D ambiguous. This CDR3 region has 11 residues. Per the germline V gene, CDR1 is WNHNN and CDR2 is SYGVQD (reference sequence). With 8 bases removed from V and 6 bases from J, the gap between germline ends came to 9 bases. CDR3 coding DNA: TGCGCCAGCGGCCAGTGGGATACGCAGTATTTT. Residues: CASGQWDTQYF.

This clonotype was observed a handful of times. This chain links TRBV20-1 with TRBJ2-3; 7 positions agree with TRBD2. The CDR3 is made up of 16 amino acids. The trim removed 0 bases at V and 4 bases at J, leaving 10 bases unmatched. From germline, CDR1 is DFQATT and CDR2 SNEGSKA (reference sequence). The CDR3 coding sequence is TGCAGTGCTAGAGATTTGGCGGGAGAAAGGGCAGATACGCAGTATTTT. Translated: CSARDLAGERADTQYF.

The genes are TRBV4-3 and TRBJ2-7; 7 bases align to TRBD2. This CDR3 has 14 residues. Germline V gene lookup returns CDR1 LGHNA and CDR2 YSLEER. With 0 bases clipped from V and 7 bases from J, the junction kept 6 bases outside the gene matches. The chain's CDR3 is CASSQDGRGWEQYF. The CDR3 nucleotides read TGCGCCAGCAGCCAAGATGGGAGGGGATGGGAGCAGTACTTC.

The V call is TRBV16, the J call TRBJ1-1; a possible D gene is TRBD1 (5 bases). The CDR3 spans 11 residues. CDR1 and CDR2 from the germline V gene are KGHSY and FQNENV. V dropped 8 bases and J dropped 5 bases, with 9 bases sitting between them. The CDR3 spells CASGGETEAFF. The CDR3 DNA reads as TGTGCCAGCGGGGGGGAGACTGAAGCTTTCTTT.

The chain has TRBV12-3 or TRBV12-4 and TRBJ1-2; 7 bases agree with TRBD1. This CDR3 spans 13 amino acids. With 4 bases clipped from V and 8 bases from J, the junction kept 7 bases outside the gene matches. The CDR3 here is CASSYGQVQGYTF. The CDR3 DNA reads TGTGCCAGCAGTTATGGACAGGTACAAGGCTACACCTTC.

CDR3: CASSQGRWDYGYTF. For the CDR3, the DNA is TGCGCCAGCAGCCAAGGGCGCTGGGACTATGGCTACACCTTC. V usage is TRBV4-3 and J usage is TRBJ1-2; D uncertain. CDR1 LGHNA and CDR2 YSLEER come from the germline V gene. The CDR3 spans 14 residues. V was trimmed by 1 base and J by 3 bases, leaving 9 bases between them.